Listed below are T cell receptor beta chains from one sample, sequenced in a study of T cells in Graves' hyperthyroidism and ophthalmopathy. TCRdb re-analysed the multiplex PCR reads in MiXCR, keeping a single row per CDR3 protein. The sample consists of approximately 740,000 distinct CDR3 sequences, around 15% of them appearing once. Sequenced: blood. The receptors derive from a woman in her late teens or twenties with Graves' hyperthyroidism. Both conserved end residues are trimmed from each CDR3. Fields, in order: CDR3 protein, V gene, clone size, J gene. Size values are once, few and many counts, or a class for expanded clones, and some rows have none.

ASSSSEAETQY | TRBV6-2/TRBV6-3 | many | TRBJ2-5
ASSSRGRALADTQY | TRBV12-3/TRBV12-4 | many | TRBJ2-3
SARDYRREVTDTQY | TRBV20-1 | many | TRBJ2-3
ASSHSSYNEQF | TRBV7-8 | many | TRBJ2-1
SVEAAGLAGGTYNEQF | TRBV29-1 | . | TRBJ2-1
ATSDFDRGNRGFGYSYT | TRBV24-1 | once | TRBJ1-2
SAMAVLGTDTQY | TRBV20-1 | . | TRBJ2-3
ASTHRGQGNYGYT | TRBV19 | once | TRBJ1-2
AITSGLGNEQF | TRBV2 | many | TRBJ2-1
ASSLRRSPQY | TRBV12-3/TRBV12-4 | many | TRBJ2-3
SARAPDRGNEKLF | TRBV20-1 | few | TRBJ1-4
SASRGNEQF | TRBV20-1 | many | TRBJ2-1
ASSVFSGVVNEQF | TRBV27 | . | TRBJ2-1
ASSASLLDSTDTQY | TRBV2 | many | TRBJ2-3
ASSQGRVAGVQNIQY | TRBV4-1 | few | TRBJ2-4
SVFMDTEAF | TRBV29-1 | . | TRBJ1-1
ASSYAVKNKAF | TRBV6-2/TRBV6-3 | many | TRBJ1-1
SAAGPVGTEAF | TRBV20-1 | few | TRBJ1-1
ASSLKFPGLADHNEQF | TRBV13 | many | TRBJ2-1
ASSPGPGQGLQAGANVLT | TRBV7-3 | few | TRBJ2-6
SASRQPSNQPQH | TRBV20-1 | few | TRBJ1-5
AAAGGRSGQF | TRBV12-3/TRBV12-4 | few | TRBJ2-1
ASSLLDTSTEAF | TRBV11-3 | many | TRBJ1-1
ASSPSRGPRETQY | TRBV4-1 | . | TRBJ2-5
AILGATNTEAF | TRBV10-3 | once | TRBJ1-1
ASSLWVAGPNTGELF | TRBV12-3/TRBV12-4 | . | TRBJ2-2
ACSHWLGPPF | TRBV30 | few | TRBJ2-1
ATLELAGRTDTQY | TRBV10-3 | many | TRBJ2-3
TSRSNRDENTDTQY | TRBV12-3/TRBV12-4 | few | TRBJ2-3
ASSLGGWWSGKITYEQY | TRBV7-8 | many | TRBJ2-7
ASSPRLDKETQY | TRBV7-2 | few | TRBJ2-5
ASSLKTGLNEQF | TRBV11-2 | . | TRBJ2-1
ASRRGLRGPSGNTIY | TRBV3-1 | few | TRBJ1-3
ASSGSGRSYEQY | TRBV19 | many | TRBJ2-7
ALSGTRSYNEQF | TRBV28 | few | TRBJ2-1
ASSERVGLAGGPYNEQF | TRBV2 | many | TRBJ2-1
ASSPDGQGGDEQY | TRBV18 | . | TRBJ2-7
ASSLPQGRNEQY | TRBV28 | many | TRBJ2-7
ASSSRIRAKY | TRBV11-2 | many | TRBJ2-7
ASRRPGTTEAF | TRBV12-3/TRBV12-4 | many | TRBJ1-1
ASSSGGDRPETQY | TRBV28 | many | TRBJ2-5
ASSESQGVHSPLH | TRBV2 | many | TRBJ1-6
ASSHLAGGPGVNEQF | TRBV3-1 | many | TRBJ2-1
ASSAGEGVSNQPQH | TRBV9 | . | TRBJ1-5
ASSDSRDTDTQY | TRBV6-4 | few | TRBJ2-3
ASALAGGTYEQY | TRBV3-1 | many | TRBJ2-7
ASSLGDRVNEKLF | TRBV7-9 | few | TRBJ1-4
ASVQGGDEQF | TRBV19 | few | TRBJ2-1
ASTLHSGLDNEQF | TRBV27 | . | TRBJ2-1
ASSQTSGGSGETQY | TRBV4-1 | many | TRBJ2-5
SVQNPRDGSSYNEQF | TRBV29-1 | . | TRBJ2-1
ASSERTGGMNTEAF | TRBV6-1 | . | TRBJ1-1
SVKGQGNYGYT | TRBV29-1 | few | TRBJ1-2